The 11 T cell receptor beta chains listed next were all sequenced from one sample in a study of identical twins. One entry per CDR3 protein, called by TCRdb with MiXCR from the 5' RACE reads. The sample yields some 900,000 distinct CDR3 sequences, 9% to 15% seen once. Separately, the same data were catalogued under a study of yellow fever vaccine responses in identical twins.

The specimen sequenced was PBMCs. These receptors came from a woman younger than 35 in good health.

This sequence joins TRBV7-6 and TRBJ2-7; 13 bases align to TRBD2. The CDR3 loop spans 15 amino acids. The germline CDR1 and CDR2 sequences are SGHVS and FNYEAQ. The junction had 6 bases not matched to a gene; V was cut back by 5 bases and J by 5 bases. The CDR3 region has the DNA TGTGCCAGCAGCACCACTAGCGGGAGGGCCGACGAGCAGTACTTC. The encoded protein is CASSTTSGRADEQYF.

The chain carries TRBV5-1 and TRBJ2-1; TRBD2 aligns across 13 bases. Germline-derived CDR1 and CDR2 are SGHRS and YFSETQ. The V gene end was trimmed by 3 bases and the J gene end by 8 bases; junction bases not matched to a gene: 11. This CDR3 has 17 residues. CDR3 sequence reads: CASSSLAGGSHGDEQFF. The CDR3 DNA sequence: TGCGCCAGCAGCTCACTAGCGGGGGGGTCCCACGGCGATGAGCAGTTCTTC.

This clonotype was counted a few times. This sequence joins TRBV14 and TRBJ2-1; D is unresolved. V dropped 6 bases and J dropped 7 bases, with 13 bases sitting between them. CDR1 and CDR2 from the germline V gene are SGHDN and FVKESK. The CDR3 sequence is 13 residues long. For the CDR3, the DNA is TGTGCCAGCAGTCGTCTGCTTGGAAATGAGCAGTTCTTC. Amino acid sequence: CASSRLLGNEQFF. Variable domain in full (rest from reference TRBV14 and TRBJ2-1): EAGVTQFPSHSVIEKGQTVTLRCDPISGHDNLYWYRRVMGKEIKFLLHFVKESKQDESGMPNNRFLAERTGGTYSTLKVQPAELEDSGVYFCASSRLLGNEQFFGPGTRLTVL.

V usage is TRBV6-1 and J usage is TRBJ2-2; 11 bases are a match to TRBD2. The V segment lost 6 bases and the J segment 4 bases; nucleotides outside the gene matches: 7. This CDR3 region has 16 residues. Germline-derived CDR1 and CDR2 are MNHNS and SASEGT. This CDR3 is CASSRLAGSPTGELFF. The DNA for the CDR3 is TGTGCCAGCAGCAGACTAGCGGGGAGCCCCACCGGGGAGCTGTTTTTT.

DNA for the CDR3: TGTGCCACCAGCCGCGGGGGAAACTCCTACAATGAGCAGTTCTTC. Its protein product is CATSRGGNSYNEQFF. The chain couples TRBV15 to TRBJ2-1, with TRBD2 matching over 7 bases. Germline loops: CDR1 LNHNV, CDR2 YYDKDF (reference sequence). CDR3 length equals 15 residues. V lost 5 bases to trimming and J lost 0 bases; unmatched junction nucleotides: 4.

This chain uses TRBV11-2 with TRBJ2-2; 13 bases line up with TRBD2. V shed 2 bases and J 0 bases; nucleotides not matched to a gene: 0. The germline V gene has CDR1 SGHAT and CDR2 FQNNGV. CDR3 length: 17 residues. The CDR3: CASSLTSGGANTGELFF. CDR3 nucleotide sequence: TGTGCCAGCAGCTTAACTAGCGGGGGGGCGAACACCGGGGAGCTGTTTTTT.

The chain couples TRBV6-1 to TRBJ1-1; D may be TRBD1 (5 bases). The V gene lost 7 bases and the J gene lost 1 base, with 13 bases spanning the gap. The CDR3 contains 14 residues. CDR1 MNHNS and CDR2 SASEGT come from the germline V gene. CDR3 bases: TGTGCCAGCACCCGCGGGGGACCGAACACTGAAGCTTTCTTT. Translating it yields CASTRGGPNTEAFF.

Here the CDR3 reads CSARTPTVSGEKLFF. In DNA, the CDR3 is TGCAGTGCTAGGACTCCAACCGTTTCGGGTGAAAAACTGTTTTTT. The chain employs TRBV20-1 and TRBJ1-4; D is uncertain. Germline lookup yields CDR1 DFQATT and CDR2 SNEGSKA (reference sequence). V was trimmed by 3 bases and J by 7 bases, leaving 18 bases between them. CDR3 length equals 15 residues.

This chain uses TRBV20-1 with TRBJ2-7; D call uncertain. CDR1 and CDR2 from the germline V gene are DFQATT and SNEGSKA (reference sequence). The CDR3 sequence is 12 residues long. Between the trimmed V and J ends, which lost 3 bases and 6 bases, there was a span of 12 bases. Here the CDR3 DNA reads TGCAGTGCTAGTTCTAGTTTCTCCGAGCAGTACTTC. It yields the protein CSASSSFSEQYF.

J is TRBJ2-7 and V is TRBV7-8, with 8 bases that match TRBD1. CDR3 length: 15 residues. Germline CDR1 and CDR2: SGHVS and FQNEAQ. V dropped 5 bases and J dropped 0; count of bases not matched to a gene: 6. The CDR3 DNA sequence: TGTGCCAGCAGCCTGGACAGGGTTAGCTCCTACGAGCAGTACGTC. This gives the protein CASSLDRVSSYEQYV.

The rearrangement uses TRBV5-6 and TRBJ2-7; perhaps TRBD2 as D (5 bases). Looked up from germline, CDR1 is SGHDT and CDR2 is YYEEEE. Trimming took 1 base from V and 6 from J, leaving 11 bases between them. The CDR3 consists of 13 residues. This CDR3 reads CASSLSGGREQYV. Here the CDR3 DNA reads TGTGCCAGCAGCTTGTCTGGAGGTCGCGAGCAGTACGTC.